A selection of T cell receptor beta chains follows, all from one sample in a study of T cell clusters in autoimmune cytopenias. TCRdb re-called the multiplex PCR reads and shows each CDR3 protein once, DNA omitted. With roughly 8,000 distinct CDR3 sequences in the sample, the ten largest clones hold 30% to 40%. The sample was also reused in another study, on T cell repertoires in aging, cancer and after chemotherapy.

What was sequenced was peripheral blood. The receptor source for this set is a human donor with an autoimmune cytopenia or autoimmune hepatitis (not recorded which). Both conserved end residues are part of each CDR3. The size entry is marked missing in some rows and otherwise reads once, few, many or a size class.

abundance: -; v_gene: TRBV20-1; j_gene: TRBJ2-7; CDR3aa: CSAATPFLTGSEQYF
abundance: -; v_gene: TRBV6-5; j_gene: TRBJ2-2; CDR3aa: CASSYVRGAKVTGELFF
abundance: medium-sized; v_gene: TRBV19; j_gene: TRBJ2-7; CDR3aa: CASSLGTGRGEQYF
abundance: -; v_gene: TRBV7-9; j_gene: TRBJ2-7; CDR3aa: CASSFRTGFGQYF
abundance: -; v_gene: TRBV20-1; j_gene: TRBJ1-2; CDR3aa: CSAPTTVNYGYTF
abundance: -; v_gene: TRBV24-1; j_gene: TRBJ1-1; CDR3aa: CATRAGTGNTEAFF
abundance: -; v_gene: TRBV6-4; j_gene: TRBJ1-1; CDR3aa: CASGAGMNTEAFF
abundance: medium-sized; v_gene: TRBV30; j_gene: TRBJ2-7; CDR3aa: CAWNERLGDEQYF
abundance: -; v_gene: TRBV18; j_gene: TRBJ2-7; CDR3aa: CASSPPDTGYEQYF
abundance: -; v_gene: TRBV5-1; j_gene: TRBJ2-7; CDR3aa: CASSSTTGSYEQYF
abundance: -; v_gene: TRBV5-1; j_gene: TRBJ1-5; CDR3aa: CASSGQANQPQHF
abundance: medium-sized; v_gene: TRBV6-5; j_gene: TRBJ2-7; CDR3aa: CASSHGGYEQYF
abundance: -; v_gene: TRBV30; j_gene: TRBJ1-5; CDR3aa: CAWSRDSLNQPQHF
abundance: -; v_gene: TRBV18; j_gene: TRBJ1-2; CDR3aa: CASSPIEGNGYTF
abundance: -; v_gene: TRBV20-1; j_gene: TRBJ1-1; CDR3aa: CSASLGRGTEAFF
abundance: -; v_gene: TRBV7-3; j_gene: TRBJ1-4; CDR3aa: CASSLGQGNNEKLFF
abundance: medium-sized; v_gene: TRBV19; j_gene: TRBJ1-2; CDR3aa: CASNPSRWDSYGYTF
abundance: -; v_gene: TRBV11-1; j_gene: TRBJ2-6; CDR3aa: CASSFGTASSGANVLTF
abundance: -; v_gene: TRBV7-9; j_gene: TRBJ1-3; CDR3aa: CASSLDLGWGSSGNTIYF
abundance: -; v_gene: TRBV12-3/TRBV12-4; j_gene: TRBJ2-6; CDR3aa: CASSPGTVFSGANVLTF
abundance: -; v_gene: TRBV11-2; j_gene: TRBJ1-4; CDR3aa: CASSFLTAGRNEKLFF
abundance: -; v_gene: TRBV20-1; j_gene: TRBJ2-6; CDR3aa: CSARPRTGGSGANVLTF
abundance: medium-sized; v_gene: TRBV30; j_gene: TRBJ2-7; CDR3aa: CAWRTGGAYEQYF
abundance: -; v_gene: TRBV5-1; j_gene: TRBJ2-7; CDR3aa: CASSLYLGGEQYF
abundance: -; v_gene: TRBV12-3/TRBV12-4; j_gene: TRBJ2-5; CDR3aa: CASSFRGEETQYF
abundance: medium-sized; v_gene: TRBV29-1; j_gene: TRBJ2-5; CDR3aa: CSVGRAQETQYF
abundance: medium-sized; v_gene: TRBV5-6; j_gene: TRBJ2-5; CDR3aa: CASSSTGPQETQYF
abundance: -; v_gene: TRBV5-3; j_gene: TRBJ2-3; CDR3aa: CAGTGQGDTQYF
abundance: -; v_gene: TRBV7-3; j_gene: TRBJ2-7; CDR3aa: CASRHSGGAPYEQYF
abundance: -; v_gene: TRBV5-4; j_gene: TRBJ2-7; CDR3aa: CAWFRDRGSHEQYF
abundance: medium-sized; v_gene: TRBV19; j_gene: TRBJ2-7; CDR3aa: CASSIDRDTYEQYF
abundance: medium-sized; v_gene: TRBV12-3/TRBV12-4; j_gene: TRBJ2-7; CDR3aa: CASSSKDGTNTYEQYF
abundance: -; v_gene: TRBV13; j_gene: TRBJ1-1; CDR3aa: CASSPVVRGEGTEAFF
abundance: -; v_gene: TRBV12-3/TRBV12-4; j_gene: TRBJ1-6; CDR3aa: CASSLRQGGSYNSPLHF
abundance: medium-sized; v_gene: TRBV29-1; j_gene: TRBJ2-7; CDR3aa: CSVEGGNAREQYF
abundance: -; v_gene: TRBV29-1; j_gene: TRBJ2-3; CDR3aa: CSVVQGSDTQYF
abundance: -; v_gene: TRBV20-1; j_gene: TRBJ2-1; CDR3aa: CSAPRPGYRMWTDNEQFF
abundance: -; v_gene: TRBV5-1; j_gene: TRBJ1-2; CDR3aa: CASSLAAGDGYTF
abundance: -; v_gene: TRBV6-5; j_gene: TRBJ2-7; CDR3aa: CASRPTTGTSGRIYEQYF
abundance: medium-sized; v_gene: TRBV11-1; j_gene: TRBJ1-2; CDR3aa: CASSLSGQGNYGYTF
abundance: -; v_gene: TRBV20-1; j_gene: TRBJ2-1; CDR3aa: CSASQTSGRSEQFF
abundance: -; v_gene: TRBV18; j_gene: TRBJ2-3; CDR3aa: CASSPRGDPDTQYF
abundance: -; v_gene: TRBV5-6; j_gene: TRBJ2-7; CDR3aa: CASSLARVTREQYF
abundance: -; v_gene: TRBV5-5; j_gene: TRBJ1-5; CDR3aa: CASSWDSYTDSNQPQHF
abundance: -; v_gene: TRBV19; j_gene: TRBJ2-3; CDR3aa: CASHAGGARTDTQYF
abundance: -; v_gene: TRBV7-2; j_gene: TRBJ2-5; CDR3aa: CASSLSGAGGQETQYF
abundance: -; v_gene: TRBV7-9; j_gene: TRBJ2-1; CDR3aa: CASSLATSGRAGSYNEQFF
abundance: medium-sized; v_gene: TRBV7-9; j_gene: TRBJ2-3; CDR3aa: CASSSPSTDTQYF
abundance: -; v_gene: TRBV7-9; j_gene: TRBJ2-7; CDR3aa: CASSLQGKFYEQYF
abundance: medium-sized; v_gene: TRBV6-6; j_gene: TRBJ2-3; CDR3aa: CAGGGGGLTDTQYF
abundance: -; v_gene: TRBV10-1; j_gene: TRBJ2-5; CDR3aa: CASYAFRSQETQYF
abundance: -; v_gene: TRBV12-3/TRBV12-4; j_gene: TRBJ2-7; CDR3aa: CASSLGYEQYF
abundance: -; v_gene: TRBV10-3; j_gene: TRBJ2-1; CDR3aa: CAISGRLANNEQFF
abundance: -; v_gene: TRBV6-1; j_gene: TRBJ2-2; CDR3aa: CASHYRLGGTGELFF
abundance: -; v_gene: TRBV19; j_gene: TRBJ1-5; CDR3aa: CASRPGQNNQPQHF